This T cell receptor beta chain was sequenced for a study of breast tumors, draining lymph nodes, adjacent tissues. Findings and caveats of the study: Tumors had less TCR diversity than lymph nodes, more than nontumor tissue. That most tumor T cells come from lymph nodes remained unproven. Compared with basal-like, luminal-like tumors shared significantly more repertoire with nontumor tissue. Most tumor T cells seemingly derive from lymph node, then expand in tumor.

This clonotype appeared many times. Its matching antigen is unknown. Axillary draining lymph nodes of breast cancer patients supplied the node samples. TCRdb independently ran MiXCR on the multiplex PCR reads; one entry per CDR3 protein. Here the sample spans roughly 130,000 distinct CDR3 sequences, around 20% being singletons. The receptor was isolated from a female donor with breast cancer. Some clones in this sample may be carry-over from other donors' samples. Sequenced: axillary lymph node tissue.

The CDR3 here is CASSLLVTGAAGNTIYF. In DNA, the CDR3 is TGCGCCAGCAGCTTGTTGGTGACAGGGGCCGCAGGAAACACCATATATTTT. The rearrangement links TRBV5-1 to TRBJ1-3, with 8 bases fitting TRBD1. The CDR3 consists of 17 residues. CDR1 SGHRS and CDR2 YFSETQ come from the germline V gene. Trimming took 1 base from V and 4 from J; bases not matched to a gene: 10.